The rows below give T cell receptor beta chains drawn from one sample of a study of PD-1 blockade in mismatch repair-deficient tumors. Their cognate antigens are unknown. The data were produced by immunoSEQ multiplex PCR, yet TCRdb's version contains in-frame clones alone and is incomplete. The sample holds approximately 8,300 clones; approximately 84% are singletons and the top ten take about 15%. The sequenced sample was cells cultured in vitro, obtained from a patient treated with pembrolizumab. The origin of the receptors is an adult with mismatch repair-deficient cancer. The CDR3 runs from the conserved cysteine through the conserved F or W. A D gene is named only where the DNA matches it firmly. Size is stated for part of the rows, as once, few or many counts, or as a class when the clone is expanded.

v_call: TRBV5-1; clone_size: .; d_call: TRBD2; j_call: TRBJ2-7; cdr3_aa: CASSSQSGRALREQYF; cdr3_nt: TGCGCCAGCAGCTCCCAAAGCGGGAGGGCCTTGAGGGAGCAGTACTTC
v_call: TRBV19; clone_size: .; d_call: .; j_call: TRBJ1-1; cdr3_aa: CAVGTEAFF; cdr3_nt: TGTGCTGTGGGGACTGAAGCTTTCTTT
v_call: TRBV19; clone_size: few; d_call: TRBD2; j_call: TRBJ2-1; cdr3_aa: CASRDLAGVGNEQFF; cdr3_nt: TGTGCCAGTAGGGACCTAGCGGGAGTAGGGAATGAGCAGTTCTTC
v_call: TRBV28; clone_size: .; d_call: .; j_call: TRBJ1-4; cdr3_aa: CACLGQAINEKLFF; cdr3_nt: TGTGCCTGCCTAGGCCAGGCCATTAATGAAAAACTGTTTTTT
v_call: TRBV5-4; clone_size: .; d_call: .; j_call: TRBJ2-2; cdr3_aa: CASSFPRPNTGELFF; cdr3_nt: TGTGCCAGCAGCTTTCCTAGACCGAACACCGGGGAGCTGTTTTTT
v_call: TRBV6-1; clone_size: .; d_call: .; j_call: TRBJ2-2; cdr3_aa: CASSEGAGDTGELFF; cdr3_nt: TGTGCCAGCAGTGAAGGCGCCGGGGACACCGGGGAGCTGTTTTTT
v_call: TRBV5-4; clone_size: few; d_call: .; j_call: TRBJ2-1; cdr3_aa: CASSFVNEQFF; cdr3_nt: TGTGCCAGCAGCTTCGTTAATGAGCAGTTCTTC
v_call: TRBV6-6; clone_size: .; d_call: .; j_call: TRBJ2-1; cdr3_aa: CASAETSSYNEQFF; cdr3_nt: TGTGCCAGCGCCGAGACATCCTCCTACAATGAGCAGTTCTTC
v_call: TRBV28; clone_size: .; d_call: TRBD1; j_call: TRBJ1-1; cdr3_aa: CAGRDRGNTEAFF; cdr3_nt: TGTGCCGGCCGGGACAGGGGGAACACTGAAGCTTTCTTT
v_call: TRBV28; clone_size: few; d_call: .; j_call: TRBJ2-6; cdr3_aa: CASSRSSGANVLTF; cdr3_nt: TGTGCCAGCAGTCGAAGTTCTGGGGCCAACGTCCTGACTTTC
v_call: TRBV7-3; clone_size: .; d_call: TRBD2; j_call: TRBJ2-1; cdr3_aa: CASSYNPGLAGEQFF; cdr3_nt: TGTGCCAGCAGCTATAATCCGGGACTAGCTGGCGAGCAGTTCTTC
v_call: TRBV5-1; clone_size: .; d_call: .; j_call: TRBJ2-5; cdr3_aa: CASSLERGQAGETQYF; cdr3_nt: TGCGCCAGCAGCTTGGAGCGGGGACAGGCCGGTGAGACCCAGTACTTC
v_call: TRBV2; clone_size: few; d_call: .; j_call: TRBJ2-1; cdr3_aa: CASSALDNEQFF; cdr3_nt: TGTGCCAGCAGTGCTCTTGATAATGAGCAGTTCTTC
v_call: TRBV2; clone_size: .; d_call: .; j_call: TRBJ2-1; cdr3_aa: CASSFRELQFF; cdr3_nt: TGTGCCAGCAGTTTCCGGGAGCTGCAGTTCTTC
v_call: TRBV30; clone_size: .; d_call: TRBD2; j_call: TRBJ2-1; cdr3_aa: CAWSFSGTSGKGEQFF; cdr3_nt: TGTGCCTGGAGTTTTTCCGGGACTAGCGGGAAAGGTGAGCAGTTCTTC
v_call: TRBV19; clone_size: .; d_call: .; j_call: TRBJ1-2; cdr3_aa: CASSAAGAIEGGYTF; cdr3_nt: TGTGCCAGTAGCGCGGCCGGGGCCATCGAGGGAGGCTACACCTTC
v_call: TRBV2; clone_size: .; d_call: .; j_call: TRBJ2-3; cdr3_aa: CASSQTADGDTQYF; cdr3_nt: TGTGCCAGCAGTCAAACTGCGGACGGGGATACGCAGTATTTT
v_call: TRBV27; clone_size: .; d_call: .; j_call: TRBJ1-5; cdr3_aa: CASSLSGSNQPQHF; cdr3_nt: TGTGCCAGCAGTTTATCAGGGAGTAATCAGCCCCAGCATTTT